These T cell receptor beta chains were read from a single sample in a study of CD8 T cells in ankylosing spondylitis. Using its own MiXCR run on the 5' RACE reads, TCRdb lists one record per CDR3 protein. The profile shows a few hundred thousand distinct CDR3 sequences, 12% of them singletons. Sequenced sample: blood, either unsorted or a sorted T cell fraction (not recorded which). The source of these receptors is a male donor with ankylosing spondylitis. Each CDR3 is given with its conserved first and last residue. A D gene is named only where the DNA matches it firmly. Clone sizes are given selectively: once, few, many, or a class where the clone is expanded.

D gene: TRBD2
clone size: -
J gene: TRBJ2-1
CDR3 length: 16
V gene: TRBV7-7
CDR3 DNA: TGTGCCAGCAGCCCCGCGGCGGGGACTAGTCACAATGAGCAGTTCTTC
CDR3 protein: CASSPAAGTSHNEQFF

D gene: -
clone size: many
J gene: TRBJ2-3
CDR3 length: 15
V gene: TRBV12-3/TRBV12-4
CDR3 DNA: TGTGCCAGCACCCAGGGACTTCCCCCCGTGGGTACGCAGTATTTT
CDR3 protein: CASTQGLPPVGTQYF

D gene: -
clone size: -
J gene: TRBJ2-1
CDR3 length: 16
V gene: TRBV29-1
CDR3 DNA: TGCAGCGTTGAATTTGGAGGGGCGAGCTCCTACAATGAGCAGTTCTTC
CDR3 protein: CSVEFGGASSYNEQFF

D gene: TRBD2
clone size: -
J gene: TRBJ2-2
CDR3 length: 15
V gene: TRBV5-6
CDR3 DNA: TGTGCCAGCAGGTCTGGACTAGCGGGCACCGGGGAGCTGTTTTTT
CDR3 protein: CASRSGLAGTGELFF

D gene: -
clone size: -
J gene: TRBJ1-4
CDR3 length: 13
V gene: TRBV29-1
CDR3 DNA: TGCAGCGTGGGGTACAGCGCTAATGAAAAACTGTTTTTT
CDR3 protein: CSVGYSANEKLFF

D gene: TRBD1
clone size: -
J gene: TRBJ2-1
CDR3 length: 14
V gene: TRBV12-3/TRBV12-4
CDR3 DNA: TGTGCCAGCAGTTTACCCCAGGGGGCGAATGAGCAGTTCTTC
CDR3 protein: CASSLPQGANEQFF

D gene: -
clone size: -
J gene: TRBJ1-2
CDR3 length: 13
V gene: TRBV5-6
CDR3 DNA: TGTGCCAGCAGCCCAGAGGACAGAAACGGCTACACCTTC
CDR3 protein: CASSPEDRNGYTF

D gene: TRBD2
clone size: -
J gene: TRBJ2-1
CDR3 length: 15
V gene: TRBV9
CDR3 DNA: TGTGCCAGCAGCGTTAGCGGGAGAGGAAGGAATGAGCAGTTCTTC
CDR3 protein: CASSVSGRGRNEQFF

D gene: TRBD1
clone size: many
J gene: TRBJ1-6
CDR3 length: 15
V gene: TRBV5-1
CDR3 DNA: TGCGCCAGCAGCTTTGGGACAGCCGGAGATTCACCCCTCCACTTT
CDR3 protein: CASSFGTAGDSPLHF

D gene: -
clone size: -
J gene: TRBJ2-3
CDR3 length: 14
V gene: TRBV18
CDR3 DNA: TGTGCCAGCTCACGGTACGAATACACAGATACGCAGTATTTT
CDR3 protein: CASSRYEYTDTQYF

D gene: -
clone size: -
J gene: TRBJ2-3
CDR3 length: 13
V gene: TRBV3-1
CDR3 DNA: TGTGCCAGCAGCCAGTTAAGCGAAGATACGCAGTATTTT
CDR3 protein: CASSQLSEDTQYF